Below are 27 T cell receptor beta chains sequenced from a single sample in a study of blood T cell repertoires in COVID-19. Repertoires were generated with immunoSEQ multiplex PCR, while TCRdb's copy carries only in-frame clones and drops some. The table shows roughly 350,000 clones, with approximately 92% occurring only once. Input material: PBMCs or T cells enriched from blood (not recorded which). Source of these receptors: a woman in her 30s who had recovered from COVID-19.

As DNA, the CDR3 is TGTGCCAGCAGCCCCGATGGGCAGGGGGCAGGGGAGCAGTTCTTC. Its translation: CASSPDGQGAGEQFF. The V and J genes are TRBV9 and TRBJ2-1; 8 nucleotides agree with TRBD1. This CDR3 spans 15 amino acids. J gave up 10 bases and V 4 bases, and 13 bases lay outside the gene matches. Germline-derived CDR1 and CDR2 are SGDLS and YYNGEE.

This clone came up a few times. Different DNA sequences within this sample yield the same CDR3. J is TRBJ2-5 and V is TRBV30; no clear D gene. The ends were cut back, 0 bases at V and 5 bases at J, with 4 bases in the middle. Germline loops: CDR1 GTSNPN, CDR2 SVGIG (reference sequence). The CDR3 length is 11 residues. The DNA of the CDR3 is TGTGCCTGGAGTGTACGGGAGACCCAGTACTTC. Translating it yields CAWSVRETQYF.

The genes are TRBV4-1 and TRBJ1-1, with TRBD1 as a possible D gene (6 bases). Trimming took off 0 bases at V and 1 base at J, with 12 bases between the two ends. In germline, CDR1 is MGHRA, CDR2 YSYEKL. This CDR3 comprises 16 residues. The CDR3 coding sequence is TGCGCCAGCAGCCAAGATATGACAGGTGAGAACACTGAAGCTTTCTTT. Residues: CASSQDMTGENTEAFF.

The rearrangement uses TRBV9 and TRBJ2-2; 12 bases fit TRBD1. Germline values: CDR1 SGDLS, CDR2 YYNGEE. This CDR3 has 18 amino acids. The V gene end was trimmed by 4 bases and the J gene end by 2 bases; junction bases not matched to a gene: 9. This CDR3 reads CASSSTGTGGLNTGELFF. CDR3 sequence (DNA): TGTGCCAGCAGCAGTACCGGGACAGGGGGCTTAAACACCGGGGAGCTGTTTTTT.

The chain uses TRBV5-1 and TRBJ1-1; D is uncertain. This CDR3 is 12 amino acids long. CDR1 and CDR2 from the germline V gene are SGHRS and YFSETQ. V gave up 5 bases and J gave up 5 bases, with 10 bases separating them. This CDR3 reads CASRGGSTEAFF. CDR3 sequence (DNA): TGCGCCAGCAGGGGTGGGAGTACTGAAGCTTTCTTT.

The chain combines TRBV24-1 with TRBJ2-1, with a possible D match to TRBD2 (5 bases). This CDR3 has 12 amino acids. CDR1 and CDR2 from the germline V gene are KGHDR and SFDVKD. The V and J ends lost 9 bases and 4 bases respectively, with 9 bases between them. For the CDR3, the DNA is TGTGCCACCTCCGGGATTTACAATGAGCAGTTCTTC. Protein: CATSGIYNEQFF.

The chain is built from TRBV4-3 and TRBJ1-2, with a weak D call TRBD1 (6 bases). Germline lookup yields CDR1 LGHNA and CDR2 YSLEER. V was cut by 0 bases and J by 6 bases, with 11 bases left in between. This CDR3 has 14 amino acids. The CDR3 here is CASSQDGTGNGYTF. CDR3 coding DNA: TGCGCCAGCAGCCAAGATGGAACAGGGAATGGCTACACCTTC.

A single count supports this clone. V is TRBV6-5 and J is TRBJ1-5; TRBD1 agrees at 7 bases. This CDR3 spans 13 amino acids. The V and J ends lost 5 bases and 7 bases, in that order; junction bases with no gene match: 5. Germline V gene sequence: CDR1 MNHEY, CDR2 SVGAGI. The CDR3 protein is CASSTGVEQPQHF. DNA of the CDR3: TGTGCCAGCAGTACAGGGGTAGAGCAGCCCCAGCATTTT.

The V and J genes are TRBV5-1 and TRBJ2-1; D gene unclear. Trimming left V 2 bases short and J 5 bases short, with 11 bases between. The CDR3 has 14 residues. Germline-derived CDR1 and CDR2 are SGHRS and YFSETQ. CDR3 in amino acids: CASSLNLPDNEQFF. CDR3 in DNA: TGCGCCAGCAGCTTAAACTTGCCTGACAATGAGCAGTTCTTC. Full variable domain (missing parts from reference TRBV5-1 and TRBJ2-1): KAGVTQTPRYLIKTRGQQVTLSCSPISGHRSVSWYQQTPGQGLQFLFEYFSETQRNKGNFPGRFSGRQFSNSRSEMNVSTLELGDSALYLCASSLNLPDNEQFFGPGTRLTVL.

This chain joins TRBV6-5 and TRBJ1-5; 7 bases are a match to TRBD1. This CDR3 has 14 residues. Germline V gives CDR1 MNHEY, CDR2 SVGAGI. Unmatched junction bases numbered 7, after V lost 5 bases and J lost 6 bases. The CDR3 DNA follows: TGTGCCAGCAGTACAAAGACAGGGACTCAGCCCCAGCATTTT. Protein product: CASSTKTGTQPQHF.

For the CDR3, the DNA is TGCGCCAGCAGCGTCGTGGGACAGGGTAATTCACCCCTCCACTTT. Translated: CASSVVGQGNSPLHF. This chain uses TRBV4-3 with TRBJ1-6, with 9 bases that match TRBD1. Germline-derived CDR1 and CDR2 are LGHNA and YSLEER. V was clipped by 5 bases and J by 6 bases; unmatched bases: 5. CDR3 length: 15 amino acids.

The chain uses TRBV29-1 and TRBJ2-4, with 8 bases matching TRBD2. The germline V gene has CDR1 SQVTM and CDR2 ANQGSEA. The V segment lost 7 bases and the J segment 5 bases; nucleotides outside the gene matches: 1. This CDR3 is built from 11 residues. This CDR3 reads CSAGGENIQYF. CDR3 sequence (DNA): TGCAGCGCGGGAGGGGAAAACATTCAGTACTTC.

The chain couples TRBV28 to TRBJ2-3, with TRBD2 matching over 9 bases. Germline V lookup: CDR1 MDHEN, CDR2 SYDVKM. J gave up 7 bases and V 5 bases, and 13 bases lay outside the gene matches. This CDR3 has 16 residues. CDR3 amino acids: CASSPEPGLAVYTQYF. The CDR3 DNA follows: TGTGCCAGCAGTCCCGAACCGGGACTAGCCGTTTATACGCAGTATTTT. The full variable domain, its missing parts supplied by reference TRBV28 and TRBJ2-3, is DVKVTQSSRYLVKRTGEKVFLECVQDMDHENMFWYRQDPGLGLRLIYFSYDVKMKEKGDIPEGYSVSREKKERFSLILESASTNQTSMYLCASSPEPGLAVYTQYFGPGTRLTVL.

The chain uses TRBV28 and TRBJ2-5, with 8 nucleotides matching TRBD2. The CDR3 loop spans 12 amino acids. In germline, CDR1 is MDHEN, CDR2 SYDVKM. The V gene end was trimmed by 6 bases and the J gene end by 5 bases; junction bases not matched to a gene: 2. Here the CDR3 DNA reads TGTGCCAGCAGGGGCGGGGGGGAGACCCAGTACTTC. This gives the protein CASRGGGETQYF.

This chain connects TRBV19 to TRBJ1-1, with D perhaps TRBD1 (5 bases). This CDR3 contains 13 residues. V was pared by 5 bases and J by 0 bases, with 7 bases between. Germline lookup yields CDR1 LNHDA and CDR2 SQIVND (reference sequence). CDR3 amino acids: CASSQTVNTEAFF. CDR3 bases: TGTGCCAGTAGTCAGACAGTGAACACTGAAGCTTTCTTT.

The chain joins TRBV11-2 to TRBJ2-2; D is unclear. This CDR3 region has 16 residues. The germline V gene encodes CDR1 SGHAT and CDR2 FQNNGV. V gave up 5 bases and J gave up 2 bases, with 15 bases separating them. For the CDR3, the DNA is TGTGCCAGCAGCCCGTTGGCAGCGACTAACACCGGGGAGCTGTTTTTT. It translates to CASSPLAATNTGELFF.

V and J are TRBV5-6 and TRBJ2-2; tentatively, D is TRBD2 (6 bases). This CDR3 comprises 15 residues. The germline V and J ends were trimmed by 3 bases and 4 bases, with 13 bases remaining between them. Germline V gene lookup returns CDR1 SGHDT and CDR2 YYEEEE. The CDR3 here is CASSWEDSSTGELFF. Written as DNA, the CDR3 is TGTGCCAGCAGCTGGGAGGACTCGAGCACCGGGGAGCTGTTTTTT.

This sequence joins TRBV19 and TRBJ1-1, with D unresolved. The CDR3 runs to 12 residues. V was clipped by 8 bases and J by 7 bases, with 14 bases between them. Germline values: CDR1 LNHDA, CDR2 SQIVND (reference sequence). Here the CDR3 reads CASAIGSSEAFF. The CDR3 DNA sequence: TGTGCCAGTGCTATAGGGAGTAGTGAAGCTTTCTTT.

The CDR3 DNA is TGCGCCAGCAGCTTGGCCAAAGGGACTAGCCCTCGGGCTGGGGAGCTGTTTTTT. Protein sequence: CASSLAKGTSPRAGELFF. J is TRBJ2-2 and V is TRBV5-1, with 9 bases matching TRBD2. The CDR3 is made up of 18 amino acids. J was trimmed by 8 bases and V by 0 bases; bases with no gene match: 14. Germline loops: CDR1 SGHRS, CDR2 YFSETQ.

In this sample, this clone turned up once. The CDR3 sequence: CASGPDTSYEQYF. The CDR3, as DNA: TGTGCCAGCGGCCCGGACACCTCCTACGAGCAGTACTTC. This chain uses TRBV12-3 or TRBV12-4 with TRBJ2-7; D is possibly TRBD1 (5 bases). Trimming took off 8 bases at V and 0 bases at J, with 11 bases between the two ends. The CDR3 loop spans 13 amino acids.

This clone was seen only a few times. The chain joins TRBV5-6 to TRBJ2-7, with TRBD1 as a possible D gene (6 bases). V was shortened by 1 base and J by 4 bases, with 12 bases between the two germline ends. CDR1 and CDR2 from the germline V gene are SGHDT and YYEEEE. The CDR3 spans 14 residues. CDR3 protein: CASSLRLGAYEQYF. CDR3 DNA: TGTGCCAGCAGCTTGCGTTTGGGGGCATACGAGCAGTACTTC.

This clone showed up just once. The V gene is TRBV5-5, the J gene TRBJ1-4; maybe TRBD1 (6 bases). Germline CDR1 and CDR2: SGHKS and YYEKEE (reference sequence). This CDR3 is built from 13 residues. V lost 2 bases and J lost 14, with 16 bases in between. The CDR3 spells CASSFAVGGQLFF. CDR3 sequence (DNA): TGTGCCAGCAGCTTCGCTGTCGGGGGGCAGCTGTTTTTT. Looking up the rest from reference TRBV5-5 and TRBJ1-4 gives the full variable domain: DAGVTQSPTHLIKTRGQQVTLRCSPISGHKSVSWYQQVLGQGPQFIFQYYEKEERGRGNFPDRFSARQFPNYSSELNVNALLLGDSALYLCASSFAVGGQLFFGSGTQLSVL.

This clone was seen just once. The chain carries TRBV5-5 and TRBJ1-5; 9 nucleotides align to TRBD1. Germline V gene data show CDR1 as SGHKS and CDR2 as YYEKEE (reference sequence). The trim removed 1 base at V and 3 bases at J, leaving 8 bases unmatched. CDR3 length equals 17 residues. This chain's CDR3 is CASSLNLRTGDNQPQHF. The CDR3 nucleotides are TGTGCCAGCAGCTTGAATCTCCGGACAGGGGACAATCAGCCCCAGCATTTT.

This chain joins TRBV3-1 (or the pseudogene TRBV3-2) and TRBJ2-1; 10 bases agree with TRBD2. The germline gives CDR1 LGHDT, CDR2 YNNKEL (reference sequence). This CDR3 region has 19 residues. J was trimmed by 6 bases and V by 3 bases; bases with no gene match: 17. The DNA for the CDR3 is TGTGCCAGCAGCCAGAAGGGGATTTGGGGGCTAGCGGGAGTCAATGAGCAGTTCTTC. Translated, it gives CASSQKGIWGLAGVNEQFF.

This chain's CDR3 is CASSFGGAARYGYTF. The CDR3 DNA follows: TGTGCCAGCAGTTTCGGGGGGGCGGCGAGGTATGGCTACACCTTC. The J gene is TRBJ1-2, the V gene TRBV28; a weak D match, TRBD1 (6 bases). The germline gives CDR1 MDHEN, CDR2 SYDVKM. The germline V and J ends were trimmed by 3 bases and 5 bases, with 16 bases remaining between them. The CDR3 has 15 amino acids.

The V gene is TRBV30, the J gene TRBJ1-6; D not certain. Germline values: CDR1 GTSNPN, CDR2 SVGIG (reference sequence). The CDR3 runs to 12 residues. V gave up 1 base and J gave up 10 bases, with 8 bases separating them. The DNA for the CDR3 is TGTGCCTGGAGTGGAGGCTCCTCACCCCTCCACTTT. Its protein is CAWSGGSSPLHF.

This chain connects TRBV5-1 to TRBJ2-7; weak D call: TRBD1 (5 bases). Germline V gene data show CDR1 as SGHRS and CDR2 as YFSETQ. Trimming left V 0 bases short and J 7 bases short, with 23 bases between. CDR3 size: 17 residues. In DNA, the CDR3 is TGCGCCAGCAGCTTGGCGACAGCCGGACCGCGATCGGGTGAGCAGTACTTC. This gives the protein CASSLATAGPRSGEQYF.